Below are 27 T cell receptor beta chains sequenced from a single sample in a study of T cell clusters in autoimmune cytopenias. Each sample's input was around 250 ng genomic DNA, 35,000 to 40,000 genome equivalents. TRB was amplified by touch-down multiplex PCR, primer pools A and B combined. TCRdb reprocessed the multiplex PCR reads and reports one entry per CDR3 protein, with no DNA. The repertoire table contains around 8,000 distinct CDR3 sequences. The sequenced material came from peripheral blood. The source is a human donor with an autoimmune cytopenia or autoimmune hepatitis (not recorded which).

The chain uses TRBV18 and TRBJ1-1; TCRdb picks TRBD1, but there is no DNA to check that call. This CDR3 has 13 amino acids. Per the germline V gene, CDR1 is KGHSH and CDR2 is LQKENI. CDR3 protein: CASSPPHQGKAFF. The full variable domain, with the rest looked up from reference TRBV18 and TRBJ1-1, is NAGVMQNPRHLVRRRGQEARLRCSPMKGHSHVYWYRQLPEEGLKFMVYLQKENIIDESGMPKERFSAEFPKEGPSILRIQQVVRGDSAAYFCASSPPHQGKAFFGQGTRLTVV.

This clonotype is deemed medium-sized by its frequency. The rearrangement joins TRBV6-6 to TRBJ2-1; TCRdb proposes TRBD2, but this gene call is untestable without DNA. The CDR3 sequence is 15 residues long. Germline CDR1 and CDR2: MNHNY and SVGAGI (reference sequence). The CDR3 is CASGTSGRAGDEQFF.

This clonotype is labeled medium-sized based on frequency. The CDR3: CASSFDRRGELFF. The chain links TRBV6-5 to TRBJ2-2. This CDR3 spans 13 amino acids. Germline loops: CDR1 MNHEY, CDR2 SVGAGI.

The J gene is TRBJ1-4, the V gene TRBV5-3. TRBV5-3 is an open reading frame, and its role is uncertain. This CDR3 has 17 amino acids. The CDR3 is CARSSSVGETTNEKLFF.

According to its frequency, this clonotype is medium-sized (0.01 to 0.1%). This rearrangement joins TRBV29-1 to TRBJ1-2; TCRdb lists TRBD1, though no DNA is available to test this call. Per germline, CDR1 SQVTM and CDR2 ANQGSEA. The CDR3 loop spans 17 amino acids. The CDR3 loop reads CSVGAGRPNKANYGYTF.

The rearrangement joins TRBV12-3 or TRBV12-4 to TRBJ2-7. This CDR3 has 14 amino acids. Here the CDR3 reads CASSPSGRLYKQYF.

Its frequency marks this clonotype as medium-sized (0.01 to 0.1%). The chain has TRBV15 and TRBJ2-7; TCRdb selects TRBD1, and the lack of DNA leaves this call unchecked. The CDR3 consists of 14 residues. CDR1 is LNHNV, CDR2 YYDKDF, per germline (reference sequence). CDR3 sequence: CATSRDQDWDEQYF.

The chain employs TRBV18 and TRBJ2-5; absent DNA, TCRdb's TRBD1 call cannot be checked. Germline CDR1 and CDR2: KGHSH and LQKENI. The CDR3 loop spans 13 amino acids. This CDR3 is CASSPGGSETQYF.

The genes are TRBV27 and TRBJ1-5; without DNA, the TCRdb call of TRBD1 cannot be checked. Germline CDR1 and CDR2: MNHEY and SMNVEV (reference sequence). The CDR3 runs 16 residues. The CDR3 protein is CASSLTGPYSNQPQHF.

The J gene is TRBJ1-2, the V gene TRBV24-1; TCRdb gives TRBD1 as the D gene, but with no DNA this cannot be confirmed. CDR3 length equals 14 residues. Germline V gene data show CDR1 as KGHDR and CDR2 as SFDVKD. This CDR3 is CATRRGSVNYGYTF.

The gene calls are TRBV7-2 and TRBJ1-1; TCRdb selects TRBD1, and the lack of DNA leaves this call unchecked. CDR1 and CDR2 (germline): SGHTA, FQGNSA. The CDR3 spans 17 residues. This chain's CDR3 is CASSLVGNRGGNTEAFF.

The rearrangement links TRBV20-1 to TRBJ1-2; checking the TCRdb D call of TRBD1 is not possible without DNA. In germline, CDR1 is DFQATT, CDR2 SNEGSKA (reference sequence). This CDR3 is built from 16 residues. The CDR3 here is CSARDGGTGVNYGYTF.

The rearrangement joins TRBV6-1 to TRBJ2-7; lacking DNA, the TRBD2 call made by TCRdb goes unchecked. The CDR3 sequence is 14 residues long. Germline values: CDR1 MNHNS, CDR2 SASEGT. CDR3 loop: CASSEEGLVEEQYF.

This chain uses TRBV12-3 or TRBV12-4 with TRBJ2-7. CDR3 length: 12 residues. The CDR3 here is CASSLRVNEQYF.

This clonotype registers medium-sized by frequency. The V call is TRBV5-5, the J call TRBJ2-5. CDR3 length equals 13 residues. CDR1 is SGHKS and CDR2 is YYEKEE in the germline V gene (reference sequence). CDR3: CASSLFYSETQYF.

The CDR3 protein is CASPWRGSNTGELFF. V is TRBV30 and J is TRBJ2-2; TCRdb selects TRBD1, and the lack of DNA leaves this call unchecked. The CDR3 has 15 amino acids. Germline-derived CDR1 and CDR2 are GTSNPN and SVGIG (reference sequence).

V and J are TRBV5-1 and TRBJ2-7; the D call from TCRdb, TRBD2, cannot be confirmed without DNA. CDR1 is SGHRS and CDR2 is YFSETQ in the germline V gene. The CDR3 is 16 residues long. This chain's CDR3 is CASSSPLQRGVYEQYF. The variable domain in full, completed from reference TRBV5-1 and TRBJ2-7, reads KAGVTQTPRYLIKTRGQQVTLSCSPISGHRSVSWYQQTPGQGLQFLFEYFSETQRNKGNFPGRFSGRQFSNSRSEMNVSTLELGDSALYLCASSSPLQRGVYEQYFGPGTRLTVT.

According to its frequency, this clonotype is medium-sized. This chain links TRBV13 with TRBJ2-1; TCRdb's D call, TRBD2, is unchecked because there is no DNA. The CDR3 runs to 16 residues. Germline lookup yields CDR1 PRHDT and CDR2 FYEKMQ (reference sequence). The CDR3 loop is CASSLVETSGRGEQFF. The full variable domain, completed using reference TRBV13 and TRBJ2-1, is AAGVIQSPRHLIKEKRETATLKCYPIPRHDTVYWYQQGPGQDPQFLISFYEKMQSDKGSIPDRFSAQQFSDYHSELNMSSLELGDSALYFCASSLVETSGRGEQFFGPGTRLTVL.

V and J are TRBV6-5 and TRBJ2-5; as DNA is missing, the TRBD1 call by TCRdb cannot be tested. The CDR3 runs 16 residues. Looked up from germline, CDR1 is MNHEY and CDR2 is SVGAGI. CDR3 region: CASSEALGDLRETQYF.

V and J are TRBV27 and TRBJ2-7; TCRdb's assignment of TRBD1 cannot be checked, as there is no DNA. Germline V gene data show CDR1 as MNHEY and CDR2 as SMNVEV (reference sequence). This CDR3 contains 15 residues. The CDR3 loop reads CASRTTPGQTYEQYF.

This clonotype counts as medium-sized by frequency. The gene calls are TRBV7-9 and TRBJ2-5. CDR1 and CDR2 (germline): SEHNR, FQNEAQ (reference sequence). The CDR3 consists of 12 residues. The CDR3 region is CASSLVGETQYF.

The genes are TRBV5-4 and TRBJ2-5; TCRdb returns TRBD2, unconfirmable since there is no DNA. The CDR3 runs 17 residues. Germline CDR1 is SGHNT and CDR2 is YYREEE (reference sequence). CDR3 loop: CASSLGTSGRLGGTQYF.

The chain uses TRBV18 and TRBJ2-5; the TCRdb call, TRBD2, lacks DNA for checking. The germline V gene encodes CDR1 KGHSH and CDR2 LQKENI. The CDR3 length is 12 residues. CDR3 region: CASSWTSGTQYF.

This chain joins TRBV6-1 and TRBJ2-3; TCRdb names TRBD2, which stays unverified in the absence of DNA. Germline V gene lookup returns CDR1 MNHNS and CDR2 SASEGT. The length of the CDR3 is 16 residues. This chain's CDR3 is CASSSRLAGSTDTQYF.

The rearrangement uses TRBV27 and TRBJ2-7; there is no DNA to check the TCRdb D call of TRBD2. Germline-derived CDR1 and CDR2 are MNHEY and SMNVEV (reference sequence). The CDR3 length is 17 residues. The CDR3 region is CASSFLYEASAHHEQYF.

The chain employs TRBV18 and TRBJ2-1; the TCRdb call, TRBD2, lacks DNA for checking. This CDR3 comprises 15 residues. CDR1 and CDR2 (germline): KGHSH, LQKENI. The CDR3 protein is CASSTRTSGYNEQFF.

The chain couples TRBV11-2 to TRBJ2-7; the D call of TRBD2 rests on TCRdb alone, since no DNA is present to check it. CDR1 is SGHAT and CDR2 is FQNNGV in the germline V gene. CDR3 size: 15 residues. This CDR3 reads CASSLRASGSYEQYF.